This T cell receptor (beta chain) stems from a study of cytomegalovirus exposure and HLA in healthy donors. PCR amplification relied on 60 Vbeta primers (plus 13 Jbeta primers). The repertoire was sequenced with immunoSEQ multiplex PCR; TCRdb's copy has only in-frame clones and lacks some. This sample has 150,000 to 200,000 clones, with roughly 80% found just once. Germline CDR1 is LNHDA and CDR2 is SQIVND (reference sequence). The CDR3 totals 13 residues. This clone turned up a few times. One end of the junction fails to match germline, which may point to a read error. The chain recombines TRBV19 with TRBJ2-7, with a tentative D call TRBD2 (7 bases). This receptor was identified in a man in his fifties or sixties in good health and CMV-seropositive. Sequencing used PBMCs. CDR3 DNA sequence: TGTGCCAGTAGTATTACGCAGGGGCGGGAGAAAGTCTTC. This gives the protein CASSITQGREKVF. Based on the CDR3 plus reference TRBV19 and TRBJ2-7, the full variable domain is DGGITQSPKYLFRKEGQNVTLSCEQNLNHDAMYWYRQDPGQGLRLIYYSQIVNDFQKGDIAEGYSVSREKKESFPLTVTSAQKNPTAFYLCASSITQGREKVFGPGTRLTVT.